This passage covers 27 T cell receptor beta chains from one sample sequenced in a study of early T cells in non-severe SARS-CoV-2 infection. TCRdb analysed the 5' RACE reads with MiXCR anew, one entry per CDR3 protein. The top ten clones hold approximately 4.9% of a sample with about 80,000 distinct CDR3 sequences, 7.5% to 10% of them seen once. The sequencing input was whole blood. These receptor sequences come from an adult who was a healthcare worker with PCR-confirmed SARS-CoV-2 infection or an uninfected control (not recorded which).

This clonotype appeared many times. This chain connects TRBV6-1 to TRBJ2-2; D is undetermined. V lost 2 bases and J lost 1, with 5 bases in between. Germline V CDR1 and CDR2: MNHNS, SASEGT. The CDR3 totals 14 residues. Here the CDR3 reads CASSETLNTGELFF. In DNA form, the CDR3 reads TGTGCCAGCAGTGAAACGTTGAACACCGGGGAGCTGTTTTTT.

Points on this clonotype: This may arise from a read error, as a much more abundant clone is one base away. The chain combines TRBV12-3 or TRBV12-4 with TRBJ1-1, with TRBD1 as a possible D gene (5 bases). With 3 bases removed from V and 4 bases from J, the gap between germline ends came to 9 bases. CDR3 length equals 13 residues. CDR3 sequence: CASSFYGGTEAFF. The CDR3 region has the DNA TGTGCCAGCAGTTTTTATGGGGGCACTGAAGCTTTCTTT.

This clonotype was counted at least ten times. V usage is TRBV27 and J usage is TRBJ2-3, with D possibly being TRBD1 or TRBD2 (5 bases each). The CDR3 sequence is 14 residues long. V was pared by 6 bases and J by 3 bases, with 13 bases between. Germline CDR1 is MNHEY and CDR2 is SMNVEV (reference sequence). This CDR3 reads CASRLLGETDTQYF. CDR3 in DNA: TGTGCCAGCAGACTACTGGGGGAGACAGATACGCAGTATTTT.

This clonotype was found many times. The chain recombines TRBV11-3 with TRBJ2-2; D call uncertain. V shed 2 bases and J shed 6 bases, with 7 bases lying between them. Germline loops: CDR1 SGHNT, CDR2 YENEEA. This CDR3 comprises 13 residues. In nucleotides, the CDR3 is TGTGCCAGCAGCTTATTCAGCCCCGGGGAGCTGTTTTTT. It translates to CASSLFSPGELFF.

This clonotype was observed a handful of times. The chain is built from TRBV5-1 and TRBJ2-7, with D unresolved. Trimming removed 2 bases from V and 3 bases from J, with 9 bases in between. This CDR3 comprises 13 residues. Per germline, CDR1 SGHRS and CDR2 YFSETQ. The CDR3 region has the DNA TGCGCCAGCAGCTTACATGATGGCTACGAGCAGTACTTC. This gives the protein CASSLHDGYEQYF.

This clonotype was seen only a few times. The chain combines TRBV6-1 with TRBJ2-5; TRBD2 matches 10 bases. V lost 5 bases to trimming and J lost 4 bases; unmatched junction nucleotides: 10. The germline V gene has CDR1 MNHNS and CDR2 SASEGT. The CDR3 is 16 amino acids. The CDR3 is CASSSAGTSVGETQYF. As DNA, the CDR3 is TGTGCCAGCAGTTCAGCCGGGACTAGCGTCGGAGAGACCCAGTACTTC.

This clonotype was recorded at least ten times. The rearrangement joins TRBV6-6 to TRBJ1-1; no reliable D call. The CDR3 is made up of 16 amino acids. Germline V CDR1 and CDR2: MNHNY, SVGAGI (reference sequence). V dropped 5 bases and J dropped 2 bases, with 18 bases sitting between them. CDR3 in DNA: TGTGCCAGCAGTAACCGGGAAGGGATGGAAAACACTGAAGCTTTCTTT. As protein: CASSNREGMENTEAFF.

The V and J genes are TRBV4-2 and TRBJ2-1; no clear D. V dropped 2 bases and J dropped 5 bases, with 4 bases sitting between them. The CDR3 extends over 12 amino acids. The V gene's germline CDR1 is LGHNA and CDR2 YNFKEQ. The CDR3 bases are TGTGCCAGCAGCCAAATTCACAATGAGCAGTTCTTC. Translation: CASSQIHNEQFF.

CDR3 protein: CASSILTGPQHF. The CDR3 nucleotides are TGTGCCAGTAGTATTCTTACCGGGCCCCAGCATTTT. The rearrangement uses TRBV19 and TRBJ1-5; D is unresolved. Germline CDR1 is LNHDA and CDR2 is SQIVND (reference sequence). Trimming left V 3 bases short and J 9 bases short, with 9 bases between. The length of the CDR3 is 12 residues.

Regarding this clonotype: A read error may explain this, as a much larger clone is one base away. V is TRBV12-3 or TRBV12-4 and J is TRBJ2-5, with a weak D call TRBD2 (6 bases). The germline V and J ends were trimmed by 3 bases and 7 bases, with 15 bases remaining between them. This CDR3 has 14 residues. The CDR3 nucleotides read TGTGCCAGCAGTTTGGGACTCCCCGGGGGGACCCAGTACTTC. Translation gives CASSLGLPGGTQYF.

The table lists this clonotype with a count of one. V and J are TRBV6-1 and TRBJ2-3, with D possibly matching TRBD1 (6 bases). CDR1 is MNHNS, CDR2 SASEGT, per germline. This CDR3 spans 15 amino acids. V was shortened by 3 bases and J by 7 bases, with 17 bases between the two germline ends. The CDR3 bases are TGTGCCAGCAGTGAGGTACAGGGCCCTCTGAATACGCAGTATTTT. Encoded protein: CASSEVQGPLNTQYF.

This clonotype was found a few times. This CDR3 is CASSSGTHYNEQFF. Here the CDR3 DNA reads TGTGCCAGCAGTTCCGGGACTCACTACAATGAGCAGTTCTTC. The chain carries TRBV12-3 or TRBV12-4 and TRBJ2-1, with D tentatively TRBD2 (6 bases). The CDR3 runs to 14 residues. Trimming cost V 4 bases and J 3 bases, with 10 bases left between them.

This clonotype was observed a few times. The chain combines TRBV5-4 with TRBJ1-2; maybe TRBD1 (6 bases). The CDR3 length is 13 residues. V lost 3 bases and J 8 bases, leaving 14 bases between the germline ends. Germline V gives CDR1 SGHNT, CDR2 YYREEE (reference sequence). CDR3 bases: TGTGCCAGCAGCTCAGGGGTAATGGAAGGCTACACCTTC. Its protein product is CASSSGVMEGYTF.

This clonotype was seen ten or more times. The chain recombines TRBV28 with TRBJ1-1; 7 bases are shared with TRBD1. Germline values: CDR1 MDHEN, CDR2 SYDVKM. After removal of 10 bases from V and 1 base from J, the junction contained 3 bases not matched to a gene. The CDR3 is 12 amino acids. CDR3 amino acids: CATGTANTEAFF. DNA for the CDR3: TGTGCCACGGGGACAGCGAACACTGAAGCTTTCTTT.

This clonotype was found many times. The rearrangement links TRBV5-1 to TRBJ2-2, with a weak D call TRBD2 (6 bases). Germline V gives CDR1 SGHRS, CDR2 YFSETQ. The length of the CDR3 is 15 residues. Trimming shortened V by 4 bases and J by 6 bases, and 16 bases separated the two germline ends. The CDR3 region is CASSQTSKSAGELFF. The CDR3 DNA reads TGCGCCAGCAGCCAGACTAGTAAGAGCGCCGGGGAGCTGTTTTTT.

In this sample, this clonotype turned up many times. The CDR3 reads CASSWTSGIKGTGELFF. CDR3 coding DNA: TGTGCCAGCAGTTGGACTAGCGGGATCAAAGGAACCGGGGAGCTGTTTTTT. The J gene is TRBJ2-2, the V gene TRBV28; 12 bases are shared with TRBD2. Germline V lookup: CDR1 MDHEN, CDR2 SYDVKM. The V and J ends lost 4 bases and 5 bases, in that order; junction bases with no gene match: 8. The CDR3 has 17 residues.

This clonotype was counted between two and nine times. The V call is TRBV30, the J call TRBJ2-3; 11 bases agree with TRBD2. Germline V gene lookup returns CDR1 GTSNPN and CDR2 SVGIG (reference sequence). CDR3 length: 15 residues. Trimming at V came to 5 bases and at J to 4 bases, leaving 8 bases not matched to a gene. The CDR3, as DNA: TGTGCCTGGGGACCCGGGACTAGCGGTTCAGATACGCAGTATTTT. It yields the protein CAWGPGTSGSDTQYF.

This clonotype was observed many times. The chain carries TRBV27 and TRBJ2-1; D gene uncertain. CDR3 length: 13 residues. In germline, CDR1 is MNHEY, CDR2 SMNVEV (reference sequence). V lost 5 bases to trimming and J lost 4 bases, with 9 bases between them. The CDR3 sequence: CASSPKPYNEQFF. As DNA, the CDR3 is TGTGCCAGCAGTCCAAAGCCGTACAATGAGCAGTTCTTC.

This clonotype was seen at least ten times. The gene calls are TRBV6-2 or TRBV6-3 and TRBJ2-7; TRBD2 matches 7 bases. The J segment lost 2 bases and the V segment lost 2 bases, leaving 0 bases of the junction unmatched. Germline lookup yields CDR1 MNHEY and CDR2 SVGEGT. CDR3 length: 13 residues. The CDR3: CASSYLAAYEQYF. CDR3 DNA sequence: TGTGCCAGCAGTTACCTAGCGGCCTACGAGCAGTACTTC.

V usage is TRBV10-3 and J usage is TRBJ2-3; 10 bases are a match to TRBD2. Germline-derived CDR1 and CDR2 are ENHRY and SYGVKD. V shed 5 bases, J shed 0 bases, and the junction held 26 bases outside the gene matches. The CDR3 has 23 residues. The CDR3 DNA reads as TGTGCCATCAGTCGGACCCCATTCGGGGCTAGCGGGAGAGGGTCAACTAGCACAGATACGCAGTATTTT. Encoded protein: CAISRTPFGASGRGSTSTDTQYF.

This clonotype was recorded at least ten times. The J gene is TRBJ2-6, the V gene TRBV6-4; D is uncertain. CDR1 is MRHNA, CDR2 SNTAGT, per germline. Trimming shortened V by 6 bases and J by 1 base, and 10 bases separated the two germline ends. The CDR3 runs 15 residues. CDR3 amino acids: CASSLDPSGANVLTF. CDR3 in DNA: TGTGCCAGCAGCCTCGATCCATCTGGGGCCAACGTCCTGACTTTC.

The sample holds many counts of this clonotype. The chain links TRBV20-1 to TRBJ2-6; no definite D call. CDR3 length: 14 residues. Germline-derived CDR1 and CDR2 are DFQATT and SNEGSKA (reference sequence). V was cut by 3 bases and J by 0 bases, with 6 bases left in between. This CDR3 reads CSASPPSGANVLTF. The CDR3 coding sequence is TGCAGTGCTAGCCCTCCCTCTGGGGCCAACGTCCTGACTTTC.

This clonotype was found many times. The chain's CDR3 is CASRRSTGGWTDTQYF. The CDR3 DNA follows: TGTGCCAGCAGACGATCAACAGGGGGATGGACAGATACGCAGTATTTT. This chain links TRBV6-2 or TRBV6-3 with TRBJ2-3, with 8 bases aligning to TRBD1. The trim removed 6 bases at V and 3 bases at J, leaving 11 bases unmatched. CDR3 size: 16 residues. The germline V gene has CDR1 MNHEY and CDR2 SVGEGT.

A few counts support this clonotype. The chain recombines TRBV28 with TRBJ2-7, with 7 bases fitting TRBD2. The CDR3 sequence is 14 residues long. Looked up from germline, CDR1 is MDHEN and CDR2 is SYDVKM. Losses at the gene ends were 2 bases for V and 2 bases for J; bases not matched to a gene: 3. CDR3 residues: CASSLMGGTYEQYF. The CDR3 DNA is TGTGCCAGCAGTTTAATGGGGGGGACCTACGAGCAGTACTTC.

A few counts support this clonotype. J is TRBJ2-1 and V is TRBV10-1; D possibly corresponds to TRBD1 (5 bases). CDR3 length: 13 amino acids. With 6 bases removed from V and 9 bases from J, the gap between germline ends came to 15 bases. Germline V gene sequence: CDR1 WNHNN, CDR2 SYGVQD (reference sequence). The CDR3 reads CASSLIQDTEQFF. CDR3 nucleotides: TGCGCCAGCAGCCTCATCCAGGACACTGAGCAGTTCTTC.

A word on this clonotype: This may come from a read error, since a much larger clone is one base off. This chain joins TRBV6-6 and TRBJ1-4; D not certain. V was shortened by 7 bases and J by 5 bases, with 11 bases between the two germline ends. The CDR3 loop spans 13 amino acids. Germline V CDR1 and CDR2: MNHNY, SVGAGI (reference sequence). CDR3 DNA: TGTGCCAGCAATCAAACGGGGAATGAAAAACTGTTTTTT. The encoded protein is CASNQTGNEKLFF.

The J gene is TRBJ2-1, the V gene TRBV28; 9 positions match TRBD2. Per the germline V gene, CDR1 is MDHEN and CDR2 is SYDVKM. The CDR3 covers 15 residues. Trimming took 4 bases from V and 6 from J; bases not matched to a gene: 7. As DNA, the CDR3 is TGTGCCAGCAGTTCATCGGGACTAGCAAGCAATGAGCAGTTCTTC. Translation gives CASSSSGLASNEQFF.